A selection of T cell receptor beta chains follows, all from one sample in a study of CD8+CD57+ T cells in acquired aplastic anemia. TCRdb re-called the reads with MiXCR, one entry per CDR3 protein. Of 150,000 to 200,000 distinct CDR3 sequences in the sample, around 50% were seen once. The sample consisted of sorted CD4+, CD8+, or CD8+CD57+ T cells (not recorded which) from PBMCs. All receptors derive from a human donor with aplastic anemia. Both conserved end residues are part of each CDR3. Each record gives: D gene, V gene, clone size, J gene, CDR3 DNA, CDR3 protein. The D gene is left open where the match is weak. A clone size is listed for some rows: how often the clone was seen (once, few, many), or a class if it is expanded.

D gene: TRBD2
V gene: TRBV5-4
clone size: NA
J gene: TRBJ2-3
CDR3 DNA: TGTGCCAGCAGCTTGATGGGACTAGCGGGAGCGACGCAGTATTTT
CDR3 protein: CASSLMGLAGATQYF

D gene: NA
V gene: TRBV5-5
clone size: many
J gene: TRBJ1-1
CDR3 DNA: TGTGCCAGCAGCATATACGGAGGTGAAGCTTTCTTT
CDR3 protein: CASSIYGGEAFF

D gene: TRBD2
V gene: TRBV5-1
clone size: many
J gene: TRBJ2-2
CDR3 DNA: TGCGCCAGCAGCTTCCTACTAGCGGGAGGGACCGGGGAGCTGTTTTTT
CDR3 protein: CASSFLLAGGTGELFF

D gene: TRBD1
V gene: TRBV19
clone size: many
J gene: TRBJ1-2
CDR3 DNA: TGTGGAACCAGGGGGTCCTATGGCTACACCTTC
CDR3 protein: CGTRGSYGYTF

D gene: TRBD1
V gene: TRBV2
clone size: NA
J gene: TRBJ2-7
CDR3 DNA: TGTGCCAGCAGTGAGAGGACGACAGGGATCTACGAGCAGTACTTC
CDR3 protein: CASSERTTGIYEQYF

D gene: NA
V gene: TRBV19
clone size: many
J gene: TRBJ2-5
CDR3 DNA: TGTGCCAGTAGTCCGGGACTCCAAGAGACCCAGTACTTC
CDR3 protein: CASSPGLQETQYF

D gene: NA
V gene: TRBV6-1
clone size: few
J gene: TRBJ1-1
CDR3 DNA: TGTGCCAGCCTTCGGTTTCGGGGAGGTGAAGCTTTCTTT
CDR3 protein: CASLRFRGGEAFF

D gene: NA
V gene: TRBV10-3
clone size: NA
J gene: TRBJ1-1
CDR3 DNA: TGTGCCATCAGTGAGTCCCGAGTAACATCTGAAGCTTCCTTT
CDR3 protein: CAISESRVTSEASF

D gene: NA
V gene: TRBV5-1
clone size: once
J gene: TRBJ1-1
CDR3 DNA: TGCACCAGCAGCTTAGGAGGGACTGAAGCTTTCTTT
CDR3 protein: CTSSLGGTEAFF

D gene: NA
V gene: TRBV19
clone size: many
J gene: TRBJ1-5
CDR3 DNA: TGTGCCAGTAGTAAGGAGATTAATAGCAATCAGCCCCAGCATTTT
CDR3 protein: CASSKEINSNQPQHF

D gene: TRBD1
V gene: TRBV20-1
clone size: many
J gene: TRBJ1-1
CDR3 DNA: TGCAGTGCTCCCGGGACAGGGAACTCTGAAGCTTTCTTT
CDR3 protein: CSAPGTGNSEAFF

D gene: NA
V gene: TRBV12-3/TRBV12-4
clone size: many
J gene: TRBJ1-6
CDR3 DNA: TGTGCCAGCACGGGACAACTTAATTCACCCCTCCACTTT
CDR3 protein: CASTGQLNSPLHF

D gene: TRBD2
V gene: TRBV6-1
clone size: few
J gene: TRBJ2-1
CDR3 DNA: TGTGCCAGCAGTGGCGATAGCGGGGGGCCCTACAATGAGCAGTTCTTC
CDR3 protein: CASSGDSGGPYNEQFF

D gene: NA
V gene: TRBV7-2
clone size: many
J gene: TRBJ1-1
CDR3 DNA: TGTGCCAGCAGCCGAGGGATAAACACTGAAGCTTTCTTT
CDR3 protein: CASSRGINTEAFF

D gene: NA
V gene: TRBV5-1
clone size: many
J gene: TRBJ2-5
CDR3 DNA: TGCGCCAGCAGCCCGCAGACTAGGCAGACCCAGTACTTC
CDR3 protein: CASSPQTRQTQYF

D gene: TRBD2
V gene: TRBV9
clone size: many
J gene: TRBJ2-5
CDR3 DNA: TGTGCCAGCAGCCCCCCCCAGGGAGCTAGCGGGAGGGAGACCCAGTACTTC
CDR3 protein: CASSPPQGASGRETQYF

D gene: TRBD1
V gene: TRBV2
clone size: NA
J gene: TRBJ1-1
CDR3 DNA: TGTGCCAGCCTCAGGGGGTCACTGAACACTGAAGCTTTCTTT
CDR3 protein: CASLRGSLNTEAFF

D gene: NA
V gene: TRBV15
clone size: many
J gene: TRBJ2-5
CDR3 DNA: TGTGCCACCAGCAGTCAAGAGACCCAGTACTTC
CDR3 protein: CATSSQETQYF

D gene: TRBD1
V gene: TRBV29-1
clone size: NA
J gene: TRBJ2-5
CDR3 DNA: TGCAGCGTTAGACAGGGGAAGGGGGAGACCCAGTACTTC
CDR3 protein: CSVRQGKGETQYF

D gene: TRBD1
V gene: TRBV14
clone size: many
J gene: TRBJ1-4
CDR3 DNA: TGTGCCAGCAGCCCCGGGACAGGGTTTAATGAAAAACTGTTTTTT
CDR3 protein: CASSPGTGFNEKLFF

D gene: NA
V gene: TRBV11-2
clone size: NA
J gene: TRBJ1-2
CDR3 DNA: TGTGCCAGCAGCCCCCAACAGCGTGGCTATGGCTACACCTTC
CDR3 protein: CASSPQQRGYGYTF

D gene: NA
V gene: TRBV20-1
clone size: NA
J gene: TRBJ1-1
CDR3 DNA: TGCAGTGCTAGGGTCCGCCAGGACGGAACGATGAACACTGAAGCTTTCTTT
CDR3 protein: CSARVRQDGTMNTEAFF